These 20 T cell receptor beta chains were sequenced from one sample in a study of T cell responses to AZD1222 COVID-19 vaccine. Profiling relied on immunoSEQ multiplex PCR, and the TCRdb table lists in-frame clones only, not all of them. The sample has roughly 140,000 clones, about 90% seen once. This material consisted of peripheral blood, taken 28 days after the second AZD1222 dose. The receptors shown here come from an adult who received the AZD1222 COVID-19 vaccine.

This rearrangement joins TRBV29-1 to TRBJ1-1; TRBD1 is a possible D gene (5 bases). The CDR3 has 15 amino acids. In germline, CDR1 is SQVTM, CDR2 ANQGSEA. V lost 8 bases and J lost 1, with 20 bases in between. CDR3: CSFSPDDSRNTEAFF. In DNA form, the CDR3 reads TGCAGCTTCTCCCCCGACGACAGCCGGAACACTGAAGCTTTCTTT.

The gene calls are TRBV19 and TRBJ1-3; D not resolved. The CDR3 spans 11 residues. Germline values: CDR1 LNHDA, CDR2 SQIVND (reference sequence). The CDR3 DNA is TGTGCTATTCAAGCGGCGAACACCATATATTTT. As protein: CAIQAANTIYF.

The chain has TRBV28 and TRBJ1-4; D possibly corresponds to TRBD1 (6 bases). This CDR3 spans 14 amino acids. V was clipped by 5 bases and J by 4 bases, with 11 bases between them. Germline V gene data show CDR1 as MDHEN and CDR2 as SYDVKM. The CDR3 DNA sequence: TGTGCCAGCAGTGTGGGAGGGGGTAATGAAAAACTGTTTTTT. This gives the protein CASSVGGGNEKLFF.

The V call is TRBV9, the J call TRBJ2-5; D possibly corresponds to TRBD1 (6 bases). Germline values: CDR1 SGDLS, CDR2 YYNGEE. V was trimmed by 0 bases and J by 1 base, leaving 7 bases between them. The CDR3 covers 14 residues. The CDR3 region is CASSVGTAQETQYF. CDR3 DNA: TGTGCCAGCAGCGTAGGGACAGCCCAAGAGACCCAGTACTTC.

The V and J genes are TRBV30 and TRBJ1-5, with a tentative D call TRBD1 (5 bases). Trimming left V 3 bases short and J 4 bases short, with 10 bases between. Germline V gene data show CDR1 as GTSNPN and CDR2 as SVGIG (reference sequence). This CDR3 has 13 amino acids. The CDR3: CAWSQGWNQPQHF. The CDR3 DNA follows: TGTGCCTGGAGCCAGGGTTGGAATCAGCCCCAGCATTTT.

This chain joins TRBV3-1 (or the pseudogene TRBV3-2) and TRBJ1-1; 9 bases line up with TRBD1. Germline values: CDR1 LGHDT, CDR2 YNNKEL (reference sequence). V shed 8 bases, J shed 0 bases, and the junction held 16 bases outside the gene matches. This CDR3 has 18 amino acids. CDR3 sequence: CASREHSGTGTVNTEAFF. In nucleotides, the CDR3 is TGTGCCAGCCGTGAACACTCCGGGACAGGGACCGTGAACACTGAAGCTTTCTTT.

In this sample, this clone turned up a few times. The gene calls are TRBV6-5 and TRBJ1-1, with D perhaps TRBD1 (5 bases). Germline-derived CDR1 and CDR2 are MNHEY and SVGAGI. This CDR3 is 15 amino acids long. Trimming cost V 0 bases and J 1 base, with 9 bases left between them. CDR3 sequence: CASSYSAQGNTEAFF. CDR3 bases: TGTGCCAGCAGTTACTCGGCCCAGGGGAACACTGAAGCTTTCTTT.

V gene TRBV18 combines with J gene TRBJ2-1; D might be TRBD2 (5 bases). V was clipped by 7 bases and J by 6 bases, with 13 bases between them. The CDR3 has 13 amino acids. CDR1 KGHSH and CDR2 LQKENI come from the germline V gene. Here the CDR3 reads CASFPDSRNEQFF. The CDR3 DNA follows: TGTGCCAGCTTTCCGGACTCCCGCAATGAGCAGTTCTTC.

The chain joins TRBV10-3 to TRBJ2-3, with D uncertain. The germline V and J ends were trimmed by 7 bases and 6 bases, with 8 bases remaining between them. CDR1 is ENHRY and CDR2 is SYGVKD in the germline V gene. The CDR3 has 11 residues. DNA for the CDR3: TGTGCCATCACGGTTAGGGATACGCAGTATTTT. Residues: CAITVRDTQYF.

The chain has TRBV5-1 and TRBJ2-6, with TRBD1 as a possible D gene (6 bases). V was shortened by 2 bases and J by 0 bases, with 12 bases between the two germline ends. The CDR3 consists of 17 residues. Germline CDR1 and CDR2: SGHRS and YFSETQ. CDR3 amino acids: CASSLSGQRSGANVLTF. In DNA form, the CDR3 reads TGCGCCAGCAGCTTATCCGGACAGCGCTCTGGGGCCAACGTCCTGACTTTC.

The chain recombines TRBV6-5 with TRBJ1-4; D may be TRBD1 (6 bases). V gave up 6 bases and J gave up 10 bases, with 15 bases separating them. Germline CDR1 and CDR2: MNHEY and SVGAGI. The CDR3 is made up of 13 amino acids. The CDR3 nucleotides are TGTGCCAGCAGCCGCCGGGACACCCGAAAACTGTTTTTT. This sequence encodes CASSRRDTRKLFF.

V gene TRBV7-9 combines with J gene TRBJ1-2; 7 bases are shared with TRBD1. The CDR3 is 15 residues long. Germline V CDR1 and CDR2: SEHNR, FQNEAQ (reference sequence). J gave up 2 bases and V 9 bases, and 12 bases lay outside the gene matches. The CDR3 DNA is TGTGCCAGTCAGGCCCGAGGGACAGAAAACTATGGCTACACCTTC. Translating gives CASQARGTENYGYTF. Together with reference TRBV7-9 and TRBJ1-2, the CDR3 gives the full variable domain: DTGVSQNPRHKITKRGQNVTFRCDPISEHNRLYWYRQTLGQGPEFLTYFQNEAQLEKSRLLSDRFSAERPKGSFSTLEIQRTEQGDSAMYLCASQARGTENYGYTFGSGTRLTVV.

The rearrangement links TRBV5-4 to TRBJ1-2, with no clear D. Trimming removed 0 bases from V and 4 bases from J, with 7 bases in between. The CDR3 has 13 residues. Germline-derived CDR1 and CDR2 are SGHNT and YYREEE (reference sequence). CDR3 DNA sequence: TGTGCCAGCAGCTTGGACGTTGGCTATGGCTACACCTTC. Translation: CASSLDVGYGYTF. Combining the CDR3 with reference TRBV5-4 and TRBJ1-2 gives the whole variable domain ETGVTQSPTHLIKTRGQQVTLRCSSQSGHNTVSWYQQALGQGPQFIFQYYREEENGRGNFPPRFSGLQFPNYSSELNVNALELDDSALYLCASSLDVGYGYTFGSGTRLTVV.

Only one count was recorded for this clone. The rearrangement joins TRBV25-1 to TRBJ2-7; D gene unclear. Germline-derived CDR1 and CDR2 are MGHDK and SYGVNS. Between the trimmed V and J ends, which lost 6 bases and 3 bases, there was a span of 6 bases. There are 11 residues in the CDR3. Written as DNA, the CDR3 is TGTGCCAGCAGAGCAGACTACGAGCAGTACTTC. The encoded protein is CASRADYEQYF.

This sequence joins TRBV19 and TRBJ2-6; 8 bases align to TRBD2. CDR3 size: 16 residues. V lost 3 bases, J lost 2 bases, and 3 bases stayed unmatched. CDR1 and CDR2 (germline): LNHDA, SQIVND (reference sequence). The CDR3: CASSIRGGTGANVLTF. CDR3 DNA: TGTGCCAGTAGTATCCGGGGGGGCACTGGGGCCAACGTCCTGACTTTC. Supplemented by reference TRBV19 and TRBJ2-6, the full variable domain reads DGGITQSPKYLFRKEGQNVTLSCEQNLNHDAMYWYRQDPGQGLRLIYYSQIVNDFQKGDIAEGYSVSREKKESFPLTVTSAQKNPTAFYLCASSIRGGTGANVLTFGAGSRLTVL.

The J gene is TRBJ2-5, the V gene TRBV10-1; D remains unclear. Looked up from germline, CDR1 is WNHNN and CDR2 is SYGVQD (reference sequence). Trimming removed 2 bases from V and 5 bases from J, with 9 bases in between. The CDR3 contains 13 residues. The DNA of the CDR3 is TGCGCCAGCAGTGAGCCTGGACGTGAGACCCAGTACTTC. This sequence encodes CASSEPGRETQYF.

The gene calls are TRBV7-2 and TRBJ1-4; D may be TRBD1 (5 bases). V dropped 1 base and J dropped 0 bases, with 12 bases sitting between them. The CDR3 consists of 17 residues. The V gene's germline CDR1 is SGHTA and CDR2 FQGNSA. CDR3 sequence (DNA): TGTGCCAGCAGCTTAGGCGGACACGTCGCAACTAATGAAAAACTGTTTTTT. This translates into CASSLGGHVATNEKLFF.

V usage is TRBV7-2 and J usage is TRBJ1-2; D may be TRBD1 (5 bases). CDR1 is SGHTA and CDR2 is FQGNSA in the germline V gene. Trimming took 2 bases from V and 4 from J, leaving 17 bases between them. The length of the CDR3 is 16 residues. CDR3 loop: CASSLNPGGFSYGYTF. In DNA form, the CDR3 reads TGTGCCAGCAGCTTAAACCCTGGGGGGTTTTCCTATGGCTACACCTTC.

The V and J genes are TRBV19 and TRBJ1-5, with 10 bases aligning to TRBD1. V lost 6 bases and J lost 4; bases outside the gene matches: 6. Germline V CDR1 and CDR2: LNHDA, SQIVND (reference sequence). The CDR3 extends over 15 amino acids. CDR3 residues: CASSRQGAVNQPQHF. CDR3 in DNA: TGTGCCAGTAGCCGACAGGGGGCCGTAAATCAGCCCCAGCATTTT.

The chain has TRBV4-2 and TRBJ2-7; TRBD2 aligns across 14 bases. Unmatched junction bases numbered 9, after V lost 2 bases and J lost 3 bases. Per germline, CDR1 LGHNA and CDR2 YNFKEQ. The CDR3 covers 18 residues. CDR3 sequence (DNA): TGTGCCAGCAGCCAAACCGGGACTAGCGGGAGACAGAACTACGAGCAGTACTTC. It yields the protein CASSQTGTSGRQNYEQYF.